The clone carrying this T cell receptor beta chain occurred once. Its specificity is unknown. This entry is derived from a study of cytomegalovirus exposure and HLA in healthy donors. Germline V gene sequence: CDR1 SGHNT, CDR2 YYREEE (reference sequence). The CDR3 is 16 amino acids. Unmatched junction bases numbered 2, after V lost 0 bases and J lost 1 base. PCR used 60 Vbeta primers and 13 Jbeta primers. Some clones are missing from TCRdb's copy, which holds only in-frame ones; the method was immunoSEQ multiplex PCR. Of approximately 250,000 clones detected, roughly 85% appear once; the ten largest clones hold approximately 0.24%. Study conclusions and caveats: An analysis done earlier found most TCR beta V segments productive about 87% or about 30% of the time.

J is TRBJ2-5 and V is TRBV5-4; 11 nucleotides match TRBD2. This TCR came from a girl aged 2 to 10 in good health and CMV-seronegative. Material for sequencing was PBMCs. CDR3 sequence (DNA): TGTGCCAGCAGCTTGGTAGCGGGAGGGCGCCAAGAGACCCAGTACTTC. Its protein product is CASSLVAGGRQETQYF.